These 24 T cell receptor beta chains originate from one sample sequenced in a study of T cells in Graves' hyperthyroidism and ophthalmopathy (dated by TCRdb to 2018 to 2020). Library method: multiplex PCR. Sequencing took place on an Illumina HiSeq 2000. The TCR beta CDR3 regions were amplified from RNA transcripts. The TCR CDR3 was subjected to a first round of RT-PCR using the HTBI primer set and the Qiagen OneStep RT-PCR kit. TCRdb reanalyzed the raw reads on its own, using fastp at Q25 for trimming and MiXCR for clone calling, and kept in-frame beta chains. CDR3 protein duplicates are merged, each entry listing the most common genes and DNA. This sample lists around 690,000 distinct CDR3 sequences; 20% to 25% were detected once. The ten largest clones add up to approximately 30% of the sample. What was sequenced was blood. Receptors originate from a young man with Graves' ophthalmopathy.

Comment on this clonotype: Sequence at one end of the junction differs from germline and may be a read error. The gene calls are TRBV6-4 and TRBJ2-2; perhaps TRBD2 as D (5 bases). CDR3 size: 18 residues. Germline V gene lookup returns CDR1 MRHNA and CDR2 SNTAGT. CDR3 residues: CASSYSASGIANTGELFF. The CDR3 DNA is TGTGCCAGCAGTTACTCTGCGAGCGGAATCGCGAACACCGGGGAGCTGTTTTTT.

This rearrangement joins TRBV11-2 to TRBJ2-5; 9 bases align to TRBD2. The CDR3 spans 15 residues. CDR1 is SGHAT and CDR2 is FQNNGV in the germline V gene. V lost 5 bases and J lost 5; bases outside the gene matches: 9. CDR3 coding DNA: TGTGCCAGCAGCGCATTAGCGGGAGCGGGGGAGACCCAGTACTTC. It is translated as CASSALAGAGETQYF.

This clonotype showed up just once. The V and J genes are TRBV27 and TRBJ1-6; D possibly corresponds to TRBD1 (6 bases). Germline-derived CDR1 and CDR2 are MNHEY and SMNVEV (reference sequence). V was shortened by 6 bases and J by 7 bases, with 19 bases between the two germline ends. This CDR3 contains 16 residues. The CDR3 sequence is CASSQYYRAGNSPLHF. The CDR3 DNA reads as TGTGCCAGCAGCCAATATTACAGGGCGGGGAATTCACCCCTCCACTTT.

The V gene is TRBV20-1, the J gene TRBJ2-2; tentative D call: TRBD1 (6 bases). This CDR3 has 13 residues. The ends were cut back, 6 bases at V and 7 bases at J, with 15 bases in the middle. CDR1 DFQATT and CDR2 SNEGSKA come from the germline V gene (reference sequence). Here the CDR3 reads CSAQDRTLGELFF. CDR3 in DNA: TGCAGTGCCCAGGACAGAACTCTCGGGGAGCTGTTTTTT.

The chain links TRBV6-5 to TRBJ1-2; D uncertain. Germline CDR1 reads MNHEY; CDR2 reads SVGAGI. Between the trimmed V and J ends, which lost 2 bases and 0 bases, there was a span of 7 bases. This CDR3 region has 14 residues. This chain's CDR3 is CASSYGTSNYGYTF. The CDR3 DNA reads as TGTGCCAGCAGTTACGGAACGTCTAACTATGGCTACACCTTC.

This clonotype has at least ten counts. The chain links TRBV2 to TRBJ2-7, with 12 bases lining up with TRBD2. Germline V gives CDR1 SNHLY, CDR2 FYNNEI. The V gene end was trimmed by 2 bases and the J gene end by 4 bases; junction bases not matched to a gene: 9. The CDR3 sequence is 17 residues long. The CDR3 loop reads CASSEQKGTSGQYEQYF. The CDR3 DNA is TGTGCCAGCAGTGAACAGAAAGGGACTAGCGGGCAGTACGAGCAGTACTTC.

Worth noting for this clonotype: Since a much larger clone is just one base distant, this may be a read error. The J gene is TRBJ1-2, the V gene TRBV2; D remains ambiguous. The CDR3 consists of 15 residues. Trimming pared 4 bases from V and 2 bases from J, leaving 14 bases between. From germline, CDR1 is SNHLY and CDR2 FYNNEI. The CDR3 coding sequence is TGTGCCAGCAGTGGATCGTTCTTGAAAAACTATGGCTACACCTTC. This encodes CASSGSFLKNYGYTF.

CDR3 nucleotide sequence: TGCGCCAGCAGCTTGGGACTGGGACAGGGACCCTACGAGCAGTACTTC. Protein product: CASSLGLGQGPYEQYF. The chain combines TRBV5-1 with TRBJ2-7; TRBD1 matches 9 bases. The CDR3 runs 16 residues. Germline loops: CDR1 SGHRS, CDR2 YFSETQ. V dropped 0 bases and J dropped 2; count of bases not matched to a gene: 6. The whole variable domain, remainder taken from reference TRBV5-1 and TRBJ2-7, is KAGVTQTPRYLIKTRGQQVTLSCSPISGHRSVSWYQQTPGQGLQFLFEYFSETQRNKGNFPGRFSGRQFSNSRSEMNVSTLELGDSALYLCASSLGLGQGPYEQYFGPGTRLTVT.

This clonotype has more than one count but fewer than ten. The CDR3 bases are TGTGCCAGCAGCCAAGAAAGTCCGGGACAGGGGGCCTACACCTTC. Amino acid sequence: CASSQESPGQGAYTF. This rearrangement joins TRBV4-2 to TRBJ1-2; 12 positions agree with TRBD1. The CDR3 covers 15 residues. Germline-derived CDR1 and CDR2 are LGHNA and YNFKEQ. J gave up 10 bases and V 0 bases, and 6 bases lay outside the gene matches.

This clonotype was found a few times. The rearrangement links TRBV7-2 to TRBJ2-3, with D possibly matching TRBD1 (5 bases). There are 16 residues in the CDR3. Germline CDR1 and CDR2: SGHTA and FQGNSA. Trimming removed 1 base at V and 2 bases at J, with 13 bases between. DNA of the CDR3: TGTGCCAGCAGCTTAGTGGGGCAGGGAATCACAGATACGCAGTATTTT. Amino acid sequence: CASSLVGQGITDTQYF.

This clonotype was detected a few times. The CDR3 protein is CASGRLIAPSYEQYF. In nucleotides, the CDR3 is TGTGCCAGCGGACGACTGATAGCGCCCAGCTACGAGCAGTACTTC. V gene TRBV2 combines with J gene TRBJ2-7; D is perhaps TRBD2 (5 bases). CDR3 length: 15 residues. Trimming pared 8 bases from V and 3 bases from J, leaving 20 bases between. Germline CDR1 is SNHLY and CDR2 is FYNNEI. Looking up the rest from reference TRBV2 and TRBJ2-7 gives the full variable domain: EPEVTQTPSHQVTQMGQEVILRCVPISNHLYFYWYRQILGQKVEFLVSFYNNEISEKSEIFDDQFSVERPDGSNFTLKIRSTKLEDSAMYFCASGRLIAPSYEQYFGPGTRLTVT.

The chain combines TRBV15 with TRBJ1-3; D ambiguous. The CDR3 loop spans 11 amino acids. Germline CDR1 reads LNHNV; CDR2 reads YYDKDF (reference sequence). Trimming took 4 bases from V and 3 from J, leaving 1 base between them. The CDR3 protein is CATSIGNTIYF. The CDR3, as DNA: TGTGCCACCAGCATTGGAAACACCATATATTTT.

The genes are TRBV27 and TRBJ1-2, with 9 bases fitting TRBD1. The V and J ends lost 5 bases and 5 bases, in that order; junction bases with no gene match: 12. CDR3 length equals 16 residues. From germline, CDR1 is MNHEY and CDR2 SMNVEV (reference sequence). Written as DNA, the CDR3 is TGTGCCAGCAGTCTCCTTGGGACAGGGTTCGGGTATGGCTACACCTTC. It translates to CASSLLGTGFGYGYTF.

The rearrangement joins TRBV4-3 to TRBJ2-3; unclear D gene. Trimming pared 2 bases from V and 6 bases from J, leaving 6 bases between. The CDR3 sequence is 12 residues long. Looked up from germline, CDR1 is LGHNA and CDR2 is YSLEER. CDR3 sequence (DNA): TGCGCCAGCAGCCAATATTTGGATACGCAGTATTTT. Residues: CASSQYLDTQYF.

This sequence joins TRBV9 and TRBJ2-3, with D tentatively TRBD1 (5 bases). Germline V lookup: CDR1 SGDLS, CDR2 YYNGEE. V was pared by 0 bases and J by 4 bases, with 9 bases between. The CDR3 contains 14 residues. CDR3 in amino acids: CASSVVTQADTQYF. CDR3 DNA sequence: TGTGCCAGCAGCGTAGTCACACAGGCAGATACGCAGTATTTT.

This clonotype was detected only a few times. CDR3 sequence (DNA): TGCAGTGCTAGCCAAAGGGACGTATTAGGTGGTACGCAGTATTTT. It is translated as CSASQRDVLGGTQYF. The J gene is TRBJ2-3, the V gene TRBV20-1; D tentatively fits TRBD1 or TRBD2 (5 bases each). CDR1 is DFQATT, CDR2 SNEGSKA, per germline (reference sequence). CDR3 size: 15 residues. V lost 3 bases and J 8 bases, leaving 21 bases between the germline ends.

J is TRBJ2-6 and V is TRBV28, with no clear D. V gave up 4 bases and J gave up 0 bases, with 10 bases separating them. The CDR3 contains 16 residues. Germline V CDR1 and CDR2: MDHEN, SYDVKM. CDR3 residues: CASSSPGSSGANVLTF. In DNA, the CDR3 is TGTGCCAGCAGTTCCCCCGGGTCCTCTGGGGCCAACGTCCTGACTTTC.

The chain employs TRBV20-1 and TRBJ2-7; D perhaps matches TRBD1 (5 bases). Trimming removed 4 bases from V and 3 bases from J, with 10 bases in between. Germline assignment: CDR1 DFQATT and CDR2 SNEGSKA (reference sequence). The CDR3 has 12 amino acids. CDR3 in amino acids: CSAKDKIYEQYF. The CDR3, as DNA: TGCAGTGCTAAGGACAAAATCTACGAGCAGTACTTC.

This clonotype appeared many times. The rearrangement links TRBV5-1 to TRBJ1-4; D is unresolved. The V end lost 3 bases, the J end lost 8 bases, and 11 bases lay between the germline ends. This CDR3 has 13 amino acids. Germline CDR1 SGHRS, CDR2 YFSETQ. CDR3 sequence: CASSYSEKEKLFF. In nucleotides, the CDR3 is TGCGCCAGCAGCTACTCAGAAAAAGAAAAACTGTTTTTT.

This chain links TRBV6-2 or TRBV6-3 with TRBJ2-3; D remains unclear. Per germline, CDR1 MNHEY and CDR2 SVGEGT. V lost 2 bases and J 0 bases, leaving 6 bases between the germline ends. There are 14 residues in the CDR3. DNA for the CDR3: TGTGCCAGCAGTTACGTCCTTAGCACAGATACGCAGTATTTT. This translates into CASSYVLSTDTQYF.

In regard to this clonotype: A read error may be the cause here, since a much bigger clone is one base away. This chain joins TRBV7-2 and TRBJ2-1; D gene ambiguous. Germline V gene data show CDR1 as SGHTA and CDR2 as FQGNSA. The CDR3 consists of 12 residues. Trimming removed 8 bases from V and 8 bases from J, with 13 bases in between. For the CDR3, the DNA is TGTGCCAGCCACGACACCTTCGATGAGCAGTTCTTC. Encoded protein: CASHDTFDEQFF.

The rearrangement uses TRBV19 and TRBJ2-5, with a possible D match to TRBD2 (6 bases). Deletions cut 10 bases from V and 9 bases from J, with 18 bases between. CDR1 and CDR2 (germline): LNHDA, SQIVND (reference sequence). The CDR3 loop spans 12 amino acids. The CDR3 is CATSNRGEPQYF. CDR3 sequence (DNA): TGTGCCACCTCGAACCGCGGGGAACCCCAGTACTTC. The variable domain in full, with the rest retrieved from reference TRBV19 and TRBJ2-5, is DGGITQSPKYLFRKEGQNVTLSCEQNLNHDAMYWYRQDPGQGLRLIYYSQIVNDFQKGDIAEGYSVSREKKESFPLTVTSAQKNPTAFYLCATSNRGEPQYFGPGTRLLVL.

This chain uses TRBV9 with TRBJ1-2; 9 bases align to TRBD1. This CDR3 spans 17 amino acids. Looked up from germline, CDR1 is SGDLS and CDR2 is YYNGEE. V gave up 0 bases and J gave up 5 bases; unmatched junction bases: 11. The CDR3 DNA is TGTGCCAGCAGCGTAGATTCTGAGGGACAGGGAGGGTATGGCTACACCTTC. Its protein is CASSVDSEGQGGYGYTF. The full variable domain, in which reference TRBV9 and TRBJ1-2 provide the parts outside the CDR3, is DSGVTQTPKHLITATGQRVTLRCSPRSGDLSVYWYQQSLDQGLQFLIQYYNGEERAKGNILERFSAQQFPDLHSELNLSSLELGDSALYFCASSVDSEGQGGYGYTFGSGTRLTVV.

The V call is TRBV11-2, the J call TRBJ2-7, with 9 bases aligning to TRBD1. Germline V CDR1 and CDR2: SGHAT, FQNNGV. V was pared by 6 bases and J by 3 bases, with 9 bases of the junction left unmatched. The CDR3 has 15 amino acids. The CDR3 protein is CASRSPGQGGYEQYF. CDR3 bases: TGTGCCAGCAGATCGCCGGGACAGGGTGGCTACGAGCAGTACTTC.